A selection of T cell receptor beta chains follows, all from one sample in a study of blood T cell repertoires in COVID-19. Here immunoSEQ multiplex PCR was the method, and the copy in TCRdb shows in-frame clones only, minus some. The data hold about 200,000 clones, with 65% to 80% observed a single time. Sample: peripheral blood. These receptors were collected from a man aged 45-60 years who had recovered from COVID-19. Both conserved end residues are part of each CDR3. Each record gives: clone size, V gene, J gene, D gene, CDR3 DNA, CDR3 protein. A D gene is named only where the DNA matches it firmly. Only part of the rows carry a size: once, few, many, or a class if the clone is expanded.

abundance: -; v_gene: TRBV6-9; j_gene: TRBJ2-7; d_gene: TRBD1; CDR3nt: TGTGCCAGCAGGGGACAGGGAGCTCGGAACTACGAGCAGTACTTC; CDR3aa: CASRGQGARNYEQYF
abundance: -; v_gene: TRBV5-5; j_gene: TRBJ2-2; d_gene: -; CDR3nt: TGTGCCAGCAGCCGGGCAGGGTTGGCCGGGGAGCTGTTTTTT; CDR3aa: CASSRAGLAGELFF
abundance: -; v_gene: TRBV5-4; j_gene: TRBJ2-7; d_gene: TRBD2; CDR3nt: TGTGCCAGCAGCCCCGGGGGGGGGAGGTCCTACGAGCAGTACTTC; CDR3aa: CASSPGGGRSYEQYF
abundance: -; v_gene: TRBV27; j_gene: TRBJ2-4; d_gene: -; CDR3nt: TGTGCCAGCAGCTTCCGTCCTAGCAACATTCAGTACTTC; CDR3aa: CASSFRPSNIQYF
abundance: -; v_gene: TRBV10-3; j_gene: TRBJ2-3; d_gene: -; CDR3nt: TGTGCCATCACGGGGGGCGGGAGCGCAGATACGCAGTATTTT; CDR3aa: CAITGGGSADTQYF
abundance: -; v_gene: TRBV5-8; j_gene: TRBJ2-3; d_gene: TRBD2; CDR3nt: TGTGCCAGCAGCCTGGGAGGGTCCCGCTCAGATACGCAGTATTTT; CDR3aa: CASSLGGSRSDTQYF
abundance: -; v_gene: TRBV6-2/TRBV6-3; j_gene: TRBJ2-7; d_gene: TRBD1; CDR3nt: TGTGCCAGCAGCCGCACCACAGGGGGCGCCGGAACCCCCTACGAGCAGTACTTC; CDR3aa: CASSRTTGGAGTPYEQYF
abundance: -; v_gene: TRBV5-6; j_gene: TRBJ2-3; d_gene: -; CDR3nt: TGTGCCAGCAGCTTGGCGACTTTCCTCACAGATACGCAGTATTTT; CDR3aa: CASSLATFLTDTQYF
abundance: -; v_gene: TRBV7-2; j_gene: TRBJ1-4; d_gene: -; CDR3nt: TGTGCCAGCAGCTTATCCGTTAATGAAAAACTGTTTTTT; CDR3aa: CASSLSVNEKLFF
abundance: -; v_gene: TRBV5-4; j_gene: TRBJ2-2; d_gene: TRBD1; CDR3nt: TGTGCCAGCAGCGGAGAGGGACAGGGTATTTTTTCCGGGGAGCTGTTTTTT; CDR3aa: CASSGEGQGIFSGELFF
abundance: -; v_gene: TRBV11-2; j_gene: TRBJ2-5; d_gene: TRBD2; CDR3nt: TGTGCCAGCAGCCATGCGTTCGCGGGGGGAAAGACCCAGTACTTC; CDR3aa: CASSHAFAGGKTQYF
abundance: -; v_gene: TRBV9; j_gene: TRBJ2-7; d_gene: TRBD2; CDR3nt: TGTGCCAGCAGCGAGGGGACTATCCCCTACGAGCAGTACTTC; CDR3aa: CASSEGTIPYEQYF
abundance: -; v_gene: TRBV6-5; j_gene: TRBJ1-2; d_gene: -; CDR3nt: TGTGCCAGCAGTCAACAGGGCTATGGCTACACCTTC; CDR3aa: CASSQQGYGYTF
abundance: once; v_gene: TRBV19; j_gene: TRBJ1-2; d_gene: TRBD1; CDR3nt: TGTGCCAGTAGTAACAGGGGGCTAGGGTATGGCTACACCTTC; CDR3aa: CASSNRGLGYGYTF
abundance: once; v_gene: TRBV9; j_gene: TRBJ1-2; d_gene: -; CDR3nt: TGTGCCAGCAGCGTTATGGACGCGGGCGGTGGCTACACCTTC; CDR3aa: CASSVMDAGGGYTF
abundance: -; v_gene: TRBV4-3; j_gene: TRBJ2-7; d_gene: TRBD1; CDR3nt: TGCGCCAGCAACGGTTCCGGGACAGGGGGCCACGAGCAGTACTTC; CDR3aa: CASNGSGTGGHEQYF
abundance: -; v_gene: TRBV2; j_gene: TRBJ2-3; d_gene: -; CDR3nt: TGTGCCGGAAGCGACCTATCCACAGATACGCAGTATTTT; CDR3aa: CAGSDLSTDTQYF
abundance: -; v_gene: TRBV5-1; j_gene: TRBJ2-3; d_gene: TRBD2; CDR3nt: TGCGCCAGCAGCCCGGGACTAGCAGATACAGATACGCAGTATTTT; CDR3aa: CASSPGLADTDTQYF
abundance: -; v_gene: TRBV10-3; j_gene: TRBJ1-2; d_gene: TRBD1; CDR3nt: TGTGCCATCAGTGAGTCTATGGGACAGGGCCATGGCTACACCTTC; CDR3aa: CAISESMGQGHGYTF
abundance: -; v_gene: TRBV3-1/TRBV3-2; j_gene: TRBJ2-1; d_gene: TRBD1; CDR3nt: TGTGCCAGCAGCCCGGGACAGATGATGGATGAGCAGTTCTTC; CDR3aa: CASSPGQMMDEQFF
abundance: -; v_gene: TRBV11-3; j_gene: TRBJ2-1; d_gene: TRBD2; CDR3nt: TGTGCCAGCAGCTTAGACGGACTAGCGGGAGGGGACAGATTTTGGGGTGAGCAGTTCTTC; CDR3aa: CASSLDGLAGGDRFWGEQFF
abundance: -; v_gene: TRBV7-9; j_gene: TRBJ1-6; d_gene: -; CDR3nt: TGTGCCAGCAGCTTAGAAGGAGCACCCCTCCACTTT; CDR3aa: CASSLEGAPLHF
abundance: -; v_gene: TRBV10-3; j_gene: TRBJ2-3; d_gene: TRBD1; CDR3nt: TGTGCCACCCAGGGGGTGGGTATCTTCACGGAGCAGTATTTT; CDR3aa: CATQGVGIFTEQYF
abundance: few; v_gene: TRBV29-1; j_gene: TRBJ2-1; d_gene: TRBD1; CDR3nt: TGCAGCGCACGCCGTCGACAGGGGGACAATGAGCAGTTCTTC; CDR3aa: CSARRRQGDNEQFF
abundance: -; v_gene: TRBV7-2; j_gene: TRBJ2-3; d_gene: TRBD1; CDR3nt: TGTGCCAGCAGCTTAGTAACAGGGGCCACAGATACGCAGTATTTT; CDR3aa: CASSLVTGATDTQYF
abundance: -; v_gene: TRBV7-2; j_gene: TRBJ2-7; d_gene: -; CDR3nt: TGTGCCAGCAGCTCAACTGGTCAATCCTACGAGCAGTACTTC; CDR3aa: CASSSTGQSYEQYF
abundance: -; v_gene: TRBV5-4; j_gene: TRBJ1-4; d_gene: TRBD1; CDR3nt: TGTGCCAGCCGCCGGGACAGGGATGAAAAACTGTTTTTT; CDR3aa: CASRRDRDEKLFF